These T cell receptor beta chains were read from a single sample in a study of T cells after yellow fever vaccination. MiXCR, applied by TCRdb to the 5' RACE reads, yields one record per CDR3 protein. The table has 500,000 to 650,000 distinct CDR3 sequences, 17% seen once. The material was PBMCs, obtained around 5 days after the first yellow fever vaccination. Every receptor here comes from a man younger than 30 who received the YFV17D yellow fever vaccine. Each CDR3 is given with its conserved first and last residue. A D gene is named only where the DNA matches it firmly.

J gene: TRBJ2-2; CDR3 length: 15; D gene: -; V gene: TRBV5-1; CDR3 protein: CASSLGGFGTGELFF
J gene: TRBJ2-5; CDR3 length: 17; D gene: -; V gene: TRBV18; CDR3 protein: CASSPIPLGGVGETQYF
J gene: TRBJ1-2; CDR3 length: 12; D gene: -; V gene: TRBV2; CDR3 protein: CAGSPRAYGYTF
J gene: TRBJ2-3; CDR3 length: 12; D gene: -; V gene: TRBV20-1; CDR3 protein: CSAHGGGDTQYF
J gene: TRBJ2-5; CDR3 length: 14; D gene: -; V gene: TRBV18; CDR3 protein: CASSPVPGEETQYF
J gene: TRBJ1-3; CDR3 length: 17; D gene: -; V gene: TRBV6-4; CDR3 protein: CASLRGDFLSSGNTIYF
J gene: TRBJ2-5; CDR3 length: 15; D gene: TRBD2; V gene: TRBV20-1; CDR3 protein: CSARDLPGGSKTQYF
J gene: TRBJ2-7; CDR3 length: 15; D gene: -; V gene: TRBV4-2; CDR3 protein: CASSPSDAGSYEQYF
J gene: TRBJ1-4; CDR3 length: 14; D gene: -; V gene: TRBV15; CDR3 protein: CATSSGFGGEKLFF
J gene: TRBJ2-7; CDR3 length: 14; D gene: TRBD2; V gene: TRBV12-5; CDR3 protein: CASVAGGRGVEQYF
J gene: TRBJ2-2; CDR3 length: 15; D gene: -; V gene: TRBV9; CDR3 protein: CASSQTPGPPGELFF
J gene: TRBJ2-7; CDR3 length: 18; D gene: TRBD1; V gene: TRBV27; CDR3 protein: CASRSSPIGTGVFYEQYF
J gene: TRBJ1-5; CDR3 length: 17; D gene: -; V gene: TRBV4-3; CDR3 protein: CASSQAVGRGSNQPQHF
J gene: TRBJ2-3; CDR3 length: 16; D gene: -; V gene: TRBV4-2; CDR3 protein: CASSQELSSHTDTQYF
J gene: TRBJ2-3; CDR3 length: 15; D gene: -; V gene: TRBV11-3; CDR3 protein: CASSLFAGSTDTQYF
J gene: TRBJ2-2; CDR3 length: 14; D gene: -; V gene: TRBV24-1; CDR3 protein: CATSELANTGELFF
J gene: TRBJ2-1; CDR3 length: 15; D gene: TRBD2; V gene: TRBV6-1; CDR3 protein: CASSPSSGGRNEQFF
J gene: TRBJ2-3; CDR3 length: 15; D gene: TRBD2; V gene: TRBV5-1; CDR3 protein: CASSLAGIMADTQYF
J gene: TRBJ2-3; CDR3 length: 13; D gene: -; V gene: TRBV9; CDR3 protein: CASSDPRADTQYF
J gene: TRBJ2-1; CDR3 length: 16; D gene: -; V gene: TRBV27; CDR3 protein: CASSLTRGLSYNEQFF
J gene: TRBJ2-5; CDR3 length: 14; D gene: -; V gene: TRBV6-5; CDR3 protein: CASSYLREQETQYF
J gene: TRBJ2-5; CDR3 length: 13; D gene: -; V gene: TRBV12-3/TRBV12-4; CDR3 protein: CASSPGSGETQYF
J gene: TRBJ2-3; CDR3 length: 15; D gene: TRBD2; V gene: TRBV12-3/TRBV12-4; CDR3 protein: CASRPGLAGSNTQYF
J gene: TRBJ2-6; CDR3 length: 14; D gene: -; V gene: TRBV6-1; CDR3 protein: CASKESSGANVLTF
J gene: TRBJ1-6; CDR3 length: 15; D gene: -; V gene: TRBV12-3/TRBV12-4; CDR3 protein: CASSFRGTGNSPLHF
J gene: TRBJ2-2; CDR3 length: 14; D gene: -; V gene: TRBV10-3; CDR3 protein: CAISEYTTTGELFF
J gene: TRBJ1-2; CDR3 length: 14; D gene: -; V gene: TRBV6-5; CDR3 protein: CASSYSPTGYGYTF
J gene: TRBJ1-2; CDR3 length: 13; D gene: -; V gene: TRBV3-1; CDR3 protein: CASSQQGSYGYTF
J gene: TRBJ2-5; CDR3 length: 13; D gene: -; V gene: TRBV11-2; CDR3 protein: CASSLVGARTQYF
J gene: TRBJ2-2; CDR3 length: 14; D gene: -; V gene: TRBV2; CDR3 protein: CASSLGPNSGELFF
J gene: TRBJ2-2; CDR3 length: 17; D gene: -; V gene: TRBV20-1; CDR3 protein: CSARDLTAGANTGELFF
J gene: TRBJ2-5; CDR3 length: 14; D gene: -; V gene: TRBV25-1; CDR3 protein: CASSYRGIQETQYF
J gene: TRBJ1-3; CDR3 length: 14; D gene: -; V gene: TRBV3-1; CDR3 protein: CASSQEHSGNTIYF
J gene: TRBJ1-2; CDR3 length: 12; D gene: -; V gene: TRBV29-1; CDR3 protein: CSVDGSVYGYTF
J gene: TRBJ1-1; CDR3 length: 14; D gene: -; V gene: TRBV3-1; CDR3 protein: CASSQGRWNTEAFF
J gene: TRBJ2-3; CDR3 length: 15; D gene: TRBD2; V gene: TRBV11-2; CDR3 protein: CASSSSGGITDTQYF
J gene: TRBJ2-2; CDR3 length: 16; D gene: TRBD2; V gene: TRBV3-1; CDR3 protein: CASSQPWTSSAGELFF
J gene: TRBJ2-3; CDR3 length: 14; D gene: TRBD2; V gene: TRBV20-1; CDR3 protein: CSANSGDSTDTQYF
J gene: TRBJ2-5; CDR3 length: 15; D gene: -; V gene: TRBV7-2; CDR3 protein: CASSLSSGAQETQYF
J gene: TRBJ2-5; CDR3 length: 17; D gene: TRBD2; V gene: TRBV23-1; CDR3 protein: CASSQSRGGAGSETQYF
J gene: TRBJ2-5; CDR3 length: 12; D gene: -; V gene: TRBV11-2; CDR3 protein: CASSTLEETQYF
J gene: TRBJ2-7; CDR3 length: 14; D gene: TRBD1; V gene: TRBV10-3; CDR3 protein: CASQGARATYEQYF
J gene: TRBJ1-1; CDR3 length: 15; D gene: TRBD1; V gene: TRBV6-1; CDR3 protein: CASRFTGTGYTEAFF